The entry below describes one TCR beta chain. The data belong to a study of T cell changes during pregnancy in multiple sclerosis. V lost 10 bases, J lost 13 bases, and 19 bases lay in between. Per germline, CDR1 SGHTA and CDR2 FQGNSA. This CDR3 spans 11 amino acids. Assay: immunoSEQ multiplex PCR; the TCRdb copy retains only in-frame clones and omits some. The sample has tens of thousands of clones, around 91% seen once. This rearrangement joins TRBV7-2 to TRBJ1-2; no clear D gene. The receptor was derived from a female donor in good health, enrolled as a control in a pregnancy study. The sample in question was peripheral blood, obtained in the third trimester of pregnancy. Here the CDR3 reads CATAQNLQCTF. The CDR3 DNA reads as TGTGCCACCGCTCAGAATCTGCAGTGCACCTTC.